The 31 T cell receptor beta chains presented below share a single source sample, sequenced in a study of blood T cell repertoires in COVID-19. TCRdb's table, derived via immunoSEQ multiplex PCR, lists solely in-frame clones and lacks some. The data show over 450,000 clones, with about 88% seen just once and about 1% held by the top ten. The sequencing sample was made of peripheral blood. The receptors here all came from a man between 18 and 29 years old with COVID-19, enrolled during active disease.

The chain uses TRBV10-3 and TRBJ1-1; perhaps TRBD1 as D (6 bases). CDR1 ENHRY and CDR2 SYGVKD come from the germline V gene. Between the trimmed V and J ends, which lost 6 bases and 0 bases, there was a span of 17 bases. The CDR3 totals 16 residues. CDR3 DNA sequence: TGTGCCATCAGATACAGGGTCCGGGGAGTGAACACTGAAGCTTTCTTT. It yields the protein CAIRYRVRGVNTEAFF.

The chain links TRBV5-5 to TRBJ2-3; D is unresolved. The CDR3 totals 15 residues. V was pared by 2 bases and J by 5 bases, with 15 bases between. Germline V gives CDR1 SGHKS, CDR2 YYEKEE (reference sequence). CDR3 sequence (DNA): TGTGCCAGCAGCTTCCGCCAGGCAAGTGGAGATACGCAGTATTTT. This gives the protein CASSFRQASGDTQYF.

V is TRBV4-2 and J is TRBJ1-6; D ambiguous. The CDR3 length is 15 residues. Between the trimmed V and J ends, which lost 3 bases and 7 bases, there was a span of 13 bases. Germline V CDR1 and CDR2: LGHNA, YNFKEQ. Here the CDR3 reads CASSQAGSQNSPLHF. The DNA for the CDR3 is TGTGCCAGCAGCCAGGCGGGCAGCCAGAATTCACCCCTCCACTTT.

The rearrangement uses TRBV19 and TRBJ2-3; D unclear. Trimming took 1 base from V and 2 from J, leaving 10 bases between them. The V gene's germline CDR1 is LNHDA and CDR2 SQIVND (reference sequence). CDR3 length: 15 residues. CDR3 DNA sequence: TGTGCCAGTAGTATAGGAACAGTGAACACAGATACGCAGTATTTT. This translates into CASSIGTVNTDTQYF.

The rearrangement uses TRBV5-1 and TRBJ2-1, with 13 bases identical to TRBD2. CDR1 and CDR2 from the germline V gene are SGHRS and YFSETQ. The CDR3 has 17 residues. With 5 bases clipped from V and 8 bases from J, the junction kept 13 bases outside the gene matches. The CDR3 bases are TGCGCCAGCAGACCTACAACCGGGACTAGCGGGGTCTATGAGCAGTTCTTC. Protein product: CASRPTTGTSGVYEQFF. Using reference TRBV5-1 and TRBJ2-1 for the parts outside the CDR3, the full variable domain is KAGVTQTPRYLIKTRGQQVTLSCSPISGHRSVSWYQQTPGQGLQFLFEYFSETQRNKGNFPGRFSGRQFSNSRSEMNVSTLELGDSALYLCASRPTTGTSGVYEQFFGPGTRLTVL.

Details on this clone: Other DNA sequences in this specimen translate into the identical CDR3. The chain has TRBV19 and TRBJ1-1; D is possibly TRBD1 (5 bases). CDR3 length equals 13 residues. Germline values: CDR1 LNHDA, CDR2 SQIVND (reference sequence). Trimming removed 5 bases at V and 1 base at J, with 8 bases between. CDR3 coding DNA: TGTGCCAGTAGTTCCGGGGGGAACACTGAAGCTTTCTTT. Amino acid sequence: CASSSGGNTEAFF.

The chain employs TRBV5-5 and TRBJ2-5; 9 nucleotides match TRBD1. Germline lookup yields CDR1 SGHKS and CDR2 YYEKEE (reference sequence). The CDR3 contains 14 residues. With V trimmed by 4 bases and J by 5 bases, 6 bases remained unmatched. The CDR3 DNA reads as TGTGCCAGCAGCACCAAGACAGGGGGTGAGACCCAGTACTTC. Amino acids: CASSTKTGGETQYF.

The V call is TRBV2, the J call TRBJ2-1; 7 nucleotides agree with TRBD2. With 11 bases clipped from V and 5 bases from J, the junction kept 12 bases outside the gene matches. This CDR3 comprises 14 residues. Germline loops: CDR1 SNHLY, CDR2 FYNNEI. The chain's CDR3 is CASTGGAEDNEQFF. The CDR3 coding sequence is TGTGCCTCGACGGGGGGAGCTGAGGACAATGAGCAGTTCTTC.

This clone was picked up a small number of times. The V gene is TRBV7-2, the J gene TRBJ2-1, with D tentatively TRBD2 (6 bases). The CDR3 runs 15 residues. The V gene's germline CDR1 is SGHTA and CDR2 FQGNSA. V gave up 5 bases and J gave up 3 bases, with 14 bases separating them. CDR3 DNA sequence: TGTGCCAGCAGCCCCGCGGCTAGCGACTACAATGAGCAGTTCTTC. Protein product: CASSPAASDYNEQFF.

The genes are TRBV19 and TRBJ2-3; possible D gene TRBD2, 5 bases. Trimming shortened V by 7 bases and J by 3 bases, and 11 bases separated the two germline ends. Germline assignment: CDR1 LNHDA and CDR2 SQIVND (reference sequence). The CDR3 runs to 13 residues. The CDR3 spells CASIERATDTQYF. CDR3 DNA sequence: TGTGCCAGTATAGAGAGGGCAACAGATACGCAGTATTTT.

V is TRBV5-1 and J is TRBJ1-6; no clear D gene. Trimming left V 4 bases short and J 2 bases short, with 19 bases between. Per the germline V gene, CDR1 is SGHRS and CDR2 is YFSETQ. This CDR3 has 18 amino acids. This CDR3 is CASSPGRIPTPYNSPLHF. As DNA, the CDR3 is TGCGCCAGCAGCCCCGGGAGAATCCCAACCCCCTATAATTCACCCCTCCACTTT.

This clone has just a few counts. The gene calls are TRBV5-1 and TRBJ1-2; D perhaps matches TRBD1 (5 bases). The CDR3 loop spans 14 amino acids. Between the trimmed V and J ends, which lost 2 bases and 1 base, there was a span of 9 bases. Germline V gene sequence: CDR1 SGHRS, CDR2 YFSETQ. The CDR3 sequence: CASSLGDSNYGYTF. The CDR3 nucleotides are TGCGCCAGCAGCTTAGGAGACAGTAACTATGGCTACACCTTC.

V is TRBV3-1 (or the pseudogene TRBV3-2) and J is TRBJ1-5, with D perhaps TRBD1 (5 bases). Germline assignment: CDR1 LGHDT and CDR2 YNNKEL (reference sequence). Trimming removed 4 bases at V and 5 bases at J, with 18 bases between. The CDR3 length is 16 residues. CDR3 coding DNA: TGTGCCAGCAGCCTATACCGGGACGGAGGGCATCAGCCCCAGCATTTT. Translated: CASSLYRDGGHQPQHF.

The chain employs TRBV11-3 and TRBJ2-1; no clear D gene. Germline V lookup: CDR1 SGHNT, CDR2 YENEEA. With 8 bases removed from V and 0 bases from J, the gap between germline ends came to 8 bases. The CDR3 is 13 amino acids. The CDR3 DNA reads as TGTGCCAGCGGGCGTAGCTCCTACAATGAGCAGTTCTTC. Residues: CASGRSSYNEQFF.

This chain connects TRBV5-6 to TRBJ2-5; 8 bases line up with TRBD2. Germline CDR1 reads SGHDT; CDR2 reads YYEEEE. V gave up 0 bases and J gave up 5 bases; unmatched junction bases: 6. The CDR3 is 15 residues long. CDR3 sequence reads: CASSLVVTGGETQYF. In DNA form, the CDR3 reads TGTGCCAGCAGCTTGGTGGTCACGGGAGGGGAGACCCAGTACTTC. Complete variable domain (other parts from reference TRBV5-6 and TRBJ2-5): DAGVTQSPTHLIKTRGQQVTLRCSPKSGHDTVSWYQQALGQGPQFIFQYYEEEERQRGNFPDRFSGHQFPNYSSELNVNALLLGDSALYLCASSLVVTGGETQYFGPGTRLLVL.

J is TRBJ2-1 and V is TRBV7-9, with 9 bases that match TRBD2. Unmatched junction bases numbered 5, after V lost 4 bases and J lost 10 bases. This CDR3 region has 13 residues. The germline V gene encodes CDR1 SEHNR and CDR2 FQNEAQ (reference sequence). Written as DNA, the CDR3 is TGTGCCAGCAGCTCTCGAGCGGGAGGCGAGCAGTTCTTC. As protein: CASSSRAGGEQFF.

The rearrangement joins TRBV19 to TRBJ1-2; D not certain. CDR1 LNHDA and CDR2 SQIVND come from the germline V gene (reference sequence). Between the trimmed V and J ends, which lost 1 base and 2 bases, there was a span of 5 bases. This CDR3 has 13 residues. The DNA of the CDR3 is TGTGCCAGTAGTATAGCTAGGAACTATGGCTACACCTTC. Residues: CASSIARNYGYTF.

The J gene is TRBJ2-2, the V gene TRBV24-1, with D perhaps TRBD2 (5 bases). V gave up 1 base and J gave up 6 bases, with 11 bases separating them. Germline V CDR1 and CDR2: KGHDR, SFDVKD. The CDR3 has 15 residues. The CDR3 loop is CATSDFRDRSGELFF. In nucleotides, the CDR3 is TGTGCCACCAGTGATTTCCGGGATCGGTCCGGGGAGCTGTTTTTT.

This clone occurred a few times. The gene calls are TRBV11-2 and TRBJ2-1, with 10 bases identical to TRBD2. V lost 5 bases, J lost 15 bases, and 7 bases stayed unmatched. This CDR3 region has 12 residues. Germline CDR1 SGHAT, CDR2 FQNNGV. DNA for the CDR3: TGTGCCAGCAGCATGACTAGCGGGTATCGGTTCTTC. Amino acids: CASSMTSGYRFF.

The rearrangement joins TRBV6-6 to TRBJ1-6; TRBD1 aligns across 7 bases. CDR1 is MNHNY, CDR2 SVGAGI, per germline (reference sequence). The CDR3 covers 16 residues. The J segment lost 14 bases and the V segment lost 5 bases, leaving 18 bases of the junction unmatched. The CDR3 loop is CASSRPADRRLLALHF. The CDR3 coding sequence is TGTGCCAGCAGTCGCCCTGCGGACAGGCGACTTTTAGCCCTCCACTTT.

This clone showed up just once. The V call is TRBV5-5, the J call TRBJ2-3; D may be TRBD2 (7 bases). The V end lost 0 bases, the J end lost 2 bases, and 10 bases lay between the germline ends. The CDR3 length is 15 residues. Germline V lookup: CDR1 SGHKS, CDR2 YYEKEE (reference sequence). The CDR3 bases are TGTGCCAGCAGCTTGGGGGCGGGGGCCACAGATACGCAGTATTTT. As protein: CASSLGAGATDTQYF.

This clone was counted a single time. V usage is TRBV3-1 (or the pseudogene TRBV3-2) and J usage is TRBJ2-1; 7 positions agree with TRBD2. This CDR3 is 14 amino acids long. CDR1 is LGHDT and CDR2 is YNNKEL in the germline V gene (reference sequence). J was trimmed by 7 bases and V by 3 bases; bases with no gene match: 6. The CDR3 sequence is CASSHGGSSNEQFF. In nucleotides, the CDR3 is TGTGCCAGCAGCCACGGCGGGAGTAGTAATGAGCAGTTCTTC.

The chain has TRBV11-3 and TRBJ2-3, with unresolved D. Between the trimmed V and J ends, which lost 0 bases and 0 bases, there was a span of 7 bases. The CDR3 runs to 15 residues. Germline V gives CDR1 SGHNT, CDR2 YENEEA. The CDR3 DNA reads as TGTGCCAGCAGCTTAGAGTACTCTAGCACAGATACGCAGTATTTT. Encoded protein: CASSLEYSSTDTQYF.

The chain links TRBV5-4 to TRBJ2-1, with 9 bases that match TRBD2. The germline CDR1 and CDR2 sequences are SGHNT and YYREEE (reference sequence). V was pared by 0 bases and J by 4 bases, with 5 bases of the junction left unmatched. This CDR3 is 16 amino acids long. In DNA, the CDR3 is TGTGCCAGCAGCTTGGAGACTAGCGGTCCATACAATGAGCAGTTCTTC. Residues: CASSLETSGPYNEQFF.

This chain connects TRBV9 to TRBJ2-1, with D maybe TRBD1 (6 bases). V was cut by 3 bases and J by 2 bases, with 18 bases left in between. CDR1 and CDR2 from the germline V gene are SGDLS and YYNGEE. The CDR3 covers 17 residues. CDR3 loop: CASSESTGTTAYNEQFF. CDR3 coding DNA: TGTGCCAGCAGCGAATCAACAGGGACCACCGCCTACAATGAGCAGTTCTTC.

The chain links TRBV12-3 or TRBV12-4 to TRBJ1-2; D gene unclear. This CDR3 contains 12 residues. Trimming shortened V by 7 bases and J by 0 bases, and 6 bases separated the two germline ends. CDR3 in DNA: TGTGCCAGCACCCAAACTAACTATGGCTACACCTTC. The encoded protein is CASTQTNYGYTF.

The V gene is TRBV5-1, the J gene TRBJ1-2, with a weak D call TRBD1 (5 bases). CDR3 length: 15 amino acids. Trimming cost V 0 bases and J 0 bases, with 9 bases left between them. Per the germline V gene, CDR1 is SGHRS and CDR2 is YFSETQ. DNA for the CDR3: TGCGCCAGCAGCTTGGTGTCGGACACTAACTATGGCTACACCTTC. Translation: CASSLVSDTNYGYTF.

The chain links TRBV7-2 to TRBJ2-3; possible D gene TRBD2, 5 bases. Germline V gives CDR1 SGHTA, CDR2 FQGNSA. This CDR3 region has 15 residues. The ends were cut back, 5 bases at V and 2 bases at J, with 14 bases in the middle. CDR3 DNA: TGTGCCAGCAGCGGAGGACCTCACGCCACAGATACGCAGTATTTT. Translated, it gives CASSGGPHATDTQYF.

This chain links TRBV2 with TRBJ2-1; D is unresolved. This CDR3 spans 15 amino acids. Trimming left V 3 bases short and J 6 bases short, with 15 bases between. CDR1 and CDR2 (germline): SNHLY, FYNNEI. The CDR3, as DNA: TGTGCCAGCAGTGACTTGTCAGGCCCACCCAATGAGCAGTTCTTC. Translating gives CASSDLSGPPNEQFF.

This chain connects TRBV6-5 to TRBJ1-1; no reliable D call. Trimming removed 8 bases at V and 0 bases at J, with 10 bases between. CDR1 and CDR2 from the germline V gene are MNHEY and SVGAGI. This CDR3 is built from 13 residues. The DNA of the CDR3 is TGTGCCAGCGCCACACAGATGAACACTGAAGCTTTCTTT. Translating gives CASATQMNTEAFF.

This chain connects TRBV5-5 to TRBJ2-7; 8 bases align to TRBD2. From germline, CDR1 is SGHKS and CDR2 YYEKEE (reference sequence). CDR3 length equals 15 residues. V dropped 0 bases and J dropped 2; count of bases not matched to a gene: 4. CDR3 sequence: CASSLESGGPYEQYF. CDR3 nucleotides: TGTGCCAGCAGCTTGGAGTCGGGAGGGCCCTACGAGCAGTACTTC.